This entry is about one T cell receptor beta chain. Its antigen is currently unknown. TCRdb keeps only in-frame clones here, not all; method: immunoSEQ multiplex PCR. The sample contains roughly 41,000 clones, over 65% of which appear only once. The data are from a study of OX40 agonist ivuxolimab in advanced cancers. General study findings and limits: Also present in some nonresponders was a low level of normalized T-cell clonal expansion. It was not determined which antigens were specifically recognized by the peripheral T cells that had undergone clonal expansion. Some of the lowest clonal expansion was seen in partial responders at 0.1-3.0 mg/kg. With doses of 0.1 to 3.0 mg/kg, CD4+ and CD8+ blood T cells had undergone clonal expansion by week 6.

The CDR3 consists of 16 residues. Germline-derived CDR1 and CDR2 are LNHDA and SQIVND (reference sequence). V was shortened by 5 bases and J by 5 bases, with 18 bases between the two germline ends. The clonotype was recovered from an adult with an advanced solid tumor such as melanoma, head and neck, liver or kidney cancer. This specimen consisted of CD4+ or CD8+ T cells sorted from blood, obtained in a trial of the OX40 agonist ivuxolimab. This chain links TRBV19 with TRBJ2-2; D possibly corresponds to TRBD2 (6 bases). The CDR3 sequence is CASSPGGRGRTGELFF. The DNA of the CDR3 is TGTGCCAGTAGTCCCGGGGGAAGGGGAAGGACCGGGGAGCTGTTTTTT.